This TCR beta chain was sequenced in a study of OX40 agonist ivuxolimab in advanced cancers. Libraries were prepared by immunoSEQ multiplex PCR; TCRdb keeps only in-frame clonotypes and omits some of them. The profile shows roughly 75,000 clones, around nine tenths of them singletons. Trimming cost V 7 bases and J 5 bases, with 13 bases left between them. The CDR3 runs to 13 residues. Looked up from germline, CDR1 is MNHNY and CDR2 is SVGAGI (reference sequence). The rearrangement uses TRBV6-6 and TRBJ2-3; D might be TRBD1 or TRBD2, each matching 5 bases. The receptor comes from an adult with an advanced solid tumor such as melanoma, head and neck, liver or kidney cancer. The specimen was CD4+ or CD8+ T cells sorted from blood, collected in a trial of the OX40 agonist ivuxolimab. The CDR3: CASKRGAGDTQYF. As DNA, the CDR3 is TGTGCCAGCAAACGAGGGGCGGGAGATACGCAGTATTTT.